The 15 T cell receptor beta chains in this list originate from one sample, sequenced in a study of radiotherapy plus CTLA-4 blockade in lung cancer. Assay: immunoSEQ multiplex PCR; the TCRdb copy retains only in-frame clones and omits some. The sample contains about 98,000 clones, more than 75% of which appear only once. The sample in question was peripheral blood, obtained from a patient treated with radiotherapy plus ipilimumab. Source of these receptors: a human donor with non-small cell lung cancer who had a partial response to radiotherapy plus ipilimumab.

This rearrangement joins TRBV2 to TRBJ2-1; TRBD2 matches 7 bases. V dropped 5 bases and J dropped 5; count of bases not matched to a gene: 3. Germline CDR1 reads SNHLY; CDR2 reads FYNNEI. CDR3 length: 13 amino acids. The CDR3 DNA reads TGTGCCAGCAGTTGGACTAGAGACAATGAGCAGTTCTTC. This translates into CASSWTRDNEQFF.

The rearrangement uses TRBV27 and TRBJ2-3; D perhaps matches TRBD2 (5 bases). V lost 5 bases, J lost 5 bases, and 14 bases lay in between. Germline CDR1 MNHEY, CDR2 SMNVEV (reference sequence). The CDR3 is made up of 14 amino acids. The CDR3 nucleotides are TGTGCCAGCAGTGCACTCTTACGGGGAGATACGCAGTATTTT. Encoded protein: CASSALLRGDTQYF.

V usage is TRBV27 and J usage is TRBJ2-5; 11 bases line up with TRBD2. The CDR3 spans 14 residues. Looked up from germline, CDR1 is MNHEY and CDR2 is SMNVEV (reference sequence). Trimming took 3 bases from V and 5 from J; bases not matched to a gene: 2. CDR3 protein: CASSLRLAGETQYF. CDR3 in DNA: TGTGCCAGCAGTTTGAGACTAGCGGGGGAGACCCAGTACTTC.

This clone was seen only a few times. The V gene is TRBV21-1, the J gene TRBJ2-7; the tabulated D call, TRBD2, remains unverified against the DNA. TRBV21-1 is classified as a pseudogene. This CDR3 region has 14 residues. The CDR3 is CAPNTGRANYEQYF. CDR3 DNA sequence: TGTGCCCCAAACACTGGGAGGGCGAACTACGAGCAGTACTTC.

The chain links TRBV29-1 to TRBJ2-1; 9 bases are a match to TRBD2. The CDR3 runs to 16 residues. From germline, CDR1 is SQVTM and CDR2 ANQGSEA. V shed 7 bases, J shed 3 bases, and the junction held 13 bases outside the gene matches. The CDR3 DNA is TGCAGCGATTGGAGGAATAGCGGGAGTGGCTACAATGAGCAGTTCTTC. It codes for CSDWRNSGSGYNEQFF.

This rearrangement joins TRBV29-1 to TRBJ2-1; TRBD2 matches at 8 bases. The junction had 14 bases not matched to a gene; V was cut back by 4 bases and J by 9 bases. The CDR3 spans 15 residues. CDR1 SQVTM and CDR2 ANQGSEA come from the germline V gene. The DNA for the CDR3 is TGCAGCGTTGGTAGCCCACCGGGACTAGTCGGTGAGCAGTTCTTC. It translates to CSVGSPPGLVGEQFF.

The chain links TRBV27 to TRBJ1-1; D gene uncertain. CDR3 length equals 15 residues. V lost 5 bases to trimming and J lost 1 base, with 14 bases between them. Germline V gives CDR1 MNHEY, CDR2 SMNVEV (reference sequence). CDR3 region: CASSLRGLKNTEAFF. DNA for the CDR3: TGTGCCAGCAGTCTTAGAGGGTTGAAGAACACTGAAGCTTTCTTT.

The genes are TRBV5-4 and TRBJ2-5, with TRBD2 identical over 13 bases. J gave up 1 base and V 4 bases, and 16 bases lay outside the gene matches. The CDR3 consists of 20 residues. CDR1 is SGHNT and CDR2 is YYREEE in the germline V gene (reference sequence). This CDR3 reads CASSAELAGGPFFRQETQYF. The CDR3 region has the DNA TGTGCCAGCAGCGCAGAACTAGCGGGAGGGCCGTTTTTTCGCCAAGAGACCCAGTACTTC.

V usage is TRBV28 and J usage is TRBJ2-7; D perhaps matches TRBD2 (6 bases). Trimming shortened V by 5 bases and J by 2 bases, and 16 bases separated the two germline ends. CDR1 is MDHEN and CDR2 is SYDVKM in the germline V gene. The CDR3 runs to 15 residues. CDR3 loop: CASSPIPGLPYEQYF. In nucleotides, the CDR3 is TGTGCCAGCAGTCCGATACCGGGACTTCCCTACGAGCAGTACTTC.

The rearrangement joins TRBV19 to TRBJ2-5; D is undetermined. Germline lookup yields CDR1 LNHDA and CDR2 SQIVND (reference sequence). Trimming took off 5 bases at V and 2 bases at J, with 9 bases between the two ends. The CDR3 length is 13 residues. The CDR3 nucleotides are TGTGCCAGTAGTGCCTACGTTCAAGAGACCCAGTACTTC. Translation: CASSAYVQETQYF.

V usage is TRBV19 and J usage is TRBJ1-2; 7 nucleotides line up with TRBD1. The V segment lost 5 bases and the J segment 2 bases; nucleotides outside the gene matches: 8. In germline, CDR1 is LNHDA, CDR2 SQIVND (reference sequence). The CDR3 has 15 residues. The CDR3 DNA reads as TGTGCCAGTAGTCAAAAAATGGGACAGAACTATGGCTACACCTTC. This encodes CASSQKMGQNYGYTF.

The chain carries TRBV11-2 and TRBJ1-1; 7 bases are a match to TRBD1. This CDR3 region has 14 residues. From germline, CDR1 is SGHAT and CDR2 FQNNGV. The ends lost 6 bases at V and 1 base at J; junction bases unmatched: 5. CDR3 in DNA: TGTGCCAGCAGTATTTCAGGGGGGAACACTGAAGCTTTCTTT. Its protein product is CASSISGGNTEAFF. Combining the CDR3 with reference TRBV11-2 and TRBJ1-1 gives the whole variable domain EAGVAQSPRYKIIEKRQSVAFWCNPISGHATLYWYQQILGQGPKLLIQFQNNGVVDDSQLPKDRFSAERLKGVDSTLKIQPAKLEDSAVYLCASSISGGNTEAFFGQGTRLTVV.

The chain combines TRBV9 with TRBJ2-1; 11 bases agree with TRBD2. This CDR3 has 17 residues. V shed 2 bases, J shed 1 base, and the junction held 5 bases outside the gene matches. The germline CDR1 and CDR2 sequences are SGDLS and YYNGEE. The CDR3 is CASSVSSGRGSYNEQFF. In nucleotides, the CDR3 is TGTGCCAGCAGCGTGAGTAGCGGGAGGGGTTCCTACAATGAGCAGTTCTTC.

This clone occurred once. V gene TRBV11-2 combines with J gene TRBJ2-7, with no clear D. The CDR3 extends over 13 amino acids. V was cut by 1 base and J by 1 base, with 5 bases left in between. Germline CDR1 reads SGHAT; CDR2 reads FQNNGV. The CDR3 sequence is CASSLVLSYEQYF. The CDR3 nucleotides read TGTGCCAGCAGCTTAGTACTTTCCTACGAGCAGTACTTC.

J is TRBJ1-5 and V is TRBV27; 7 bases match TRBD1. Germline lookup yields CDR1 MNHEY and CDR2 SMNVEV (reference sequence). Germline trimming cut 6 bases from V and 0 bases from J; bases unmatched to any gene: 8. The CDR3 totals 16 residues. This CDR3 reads CASSLAGGFSNQPQHF. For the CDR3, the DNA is TGTGCCAGCAGCCTAGCAGGGGGGTTTAGCAATCAGCCCCAGCATTTT.